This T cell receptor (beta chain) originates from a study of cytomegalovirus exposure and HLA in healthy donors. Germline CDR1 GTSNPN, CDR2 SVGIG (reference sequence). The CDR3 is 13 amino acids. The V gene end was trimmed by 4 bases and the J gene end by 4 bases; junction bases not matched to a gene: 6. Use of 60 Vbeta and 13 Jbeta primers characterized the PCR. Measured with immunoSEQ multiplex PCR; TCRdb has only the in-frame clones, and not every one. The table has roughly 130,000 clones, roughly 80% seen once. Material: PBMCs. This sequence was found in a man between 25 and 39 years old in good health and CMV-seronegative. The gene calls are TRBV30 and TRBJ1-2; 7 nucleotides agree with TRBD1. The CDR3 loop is CAWTTGAGYGYTF. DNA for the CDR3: TGTGCCTGGACAACAGGGGCGGGCTATGGCTACACCTTC.